A selection of T cell receptor beta chains follows, all from one sample in a study of regulatory T cells in long-lasting Graves disease. MiXCR, run by TCRdb on the multiplex PCR reads, gives a single entry per CDR3 protein. The sample contains some 600,000 distinct CDR3 sequences, about 16% of which appear only once. The sample also formed part of further work on T cells in Graves' hyperthyroidism and ophthalmopathy.

This material consisted of peripheral blood mononuclear cells (PBMCs), taken at new diagnosis, from a patient treated with antithyroid drugs. Receptor source: a man younger than 35 with Graves disease. The CDR3 runs from the conserved cysteine through the conserved F or W. A D gene is named only where the DNA matches it firmly. Size is stated for part of the rows, as once, few or many counts, or as a class when the clone is expanded.

CDR3 length | D gene | J gene | clone size | V gene | CDR3 protein | CDR3 DNA
12 | NA | TRBJ2-1 | many | TRBV18 | CASSPQGNEQFF | TGTGCCAGCTCACCTCAGGGTAATGAGCAGTTCTTC
13 | NA | TRBJ2-3 | NA | TRBV5-1 | CASSSVGDDTQYF | TGCGCCAGCAGCTCGGTGGGGGACGATACGCAGTATTTT
16 | TRBD1 | TRBJ2-2 | NA | TRBV7-7 | CASSVQDRVSPGELFF | TGTGCTAGCAGCGTCCAGGACAGGGTGTCTCCCGGGGAGCTGTTTTTT
15 | NA | TRBJ2-7 | NA | TRBV19 | CASSRAPDRVYEQYF | TGTGCCAGTAGTCGGGCCCCGGACCGGGTCTACGAGCAGTACTTC
15 | TRBD1 | TRBJ1-5 | few | TRBV7-9 | CASSSPTGSDQPQHF | TGTGCCAGCAGCTCACCGACAGGGTCCGATCAGCCCCAGCATTTT
16 | TRBD2 | TRBJ2-1 | many | TRBV27 | CASSFLLAGGSDEQFF | TGTGCCAGCAGCTTTCTACTAGCGGGAGGGTCGGATGAGCAGTTCTTC
15 | NA | TRBJ2-1 | NA | TRBV11-2 | CASSIRGVSYNEQFF | TGTGCCAGCAGCATTAGAGGGGTGAGCTACAATGAGCAGTTCTTC
8 | NA | TRBJ2-1 | few | TRBV29-1 | CSVESQFF | TGCAGCGTTGAGAGCCAGTTCTTC
15 | TRBD2 | TRBJ2-1 | few | TRBV30 | CAWSVNLAGGVEQFF | TGTGCCTGGAGTGTAAATCTAGCGGGGGGTGTTGAGCAGTTCTTC
13 | NA | TRBJ1-1 | many | TRBV30 | CAWSVGLNTEAFF | TGTGCCTGGAGTGTTGGCCTGAACACTGAAGCTTTCTTT
15 | TRBD2 | TRBJ2-7 | few | TRBV19 | CASRGTSGSLYEQYF | TGTGCCAGTAGGGGAACTAGCGGGAGTCTATACGAGCAGTACTTC
12 | NA | TRBJ2-5 | NA | TRBV5-1 | CASREGQETQYF | TGCGCCAGCAGAGAGGGGCAAGAGACCCAGTACTTC
15 | TRBD1 | TRBJ1-2 | few | TRBV2 | CASSEVTGGWDGYTF | TGTGCCAGCAGTGAAGTGACAGGGGGCTGGGATGGCTACACCTTC
16 | TRBD1 | TRBJ1-2 | NA | TRBV25-1 | CASDPGQGLTNYGYTF | TGTGCCAGCGACCCGGGACAGGGACTTACTAACTATGGCTACACCTTC
17 | TRBD2 | TRBJ2-3 | NA | TRBV30 | CAWSSRAGALRGDTQYF | TGTGCCTGGAGTAGTCGAGCGGGAGCCTTAAGGGGAGATACGCAGTATTTT
14 | TRBD1 | TRBJ1-2 | few | TRBV4-2 | CASSRDRENYGYTF | TGTGCCAGCAGCCGGGACAGAGAGAACTATGGCTACACCTTC
14 | NA | TRBJ2-7 | few | TRBV7-2 | CASSLVIDSYEQYF | TGTGCCAGCAGCTTAGTCATAGACTCCTACGAGCAGTACTTC
12 | NA | TRBJ2-7 | many | TRBV2 | CASTYSSYEQYF | TGTGCCAGCACTTACAGCTCCTACGAGCAGTACTTC
12 | TRBD2 | TRBJ2-4 | few | TRBV20-1 | CSAREGGDIQYF | TGCAGTGCTAGAGAGGGGGGGGACATTCAGTACTTC
16 | NA | TRBJ1-2 | NA | TRBV27 | CASSSSDRGRSYGYTF | NA
15 | TRBD2 | TRBJ2-1 | few | TRBV6-2/TRBV6-3 | CASTWTSGLYNEQFF | TGTGCCAGCACTTGGACTAGCGGACTCTACAATGAGCAGTTCTTC
13 | NA | TRBJ1-4 | NA | TRBV4-1 | CASSPRTVEKLFF | TGCGCCAGCAGCCCCCGGACAGTTGAAAAACTGTTTTTT
15 | TRBD1 | TRBJ2-1 | NA | TRBV5-1 | CASSTQGRAENEQFF | TGCGCCAGCAGTACACAGGGGCGCGCCGAAAATGAGCAGTTCTTC
15 | NA | TRBJ2-7 | NA | TRBV19 | CASNIADSGTYEQYF | TGTGCCAGTAATATAGCTGATAGCGGCACCTACGAGCAGTACTTC
16 | TRBD2 | TRBJ2-1 | NA | TRBV9 | CASSVGRAGGRNEQFF | TGTGCCAGCAGCGTAGGTCGAGCGGGGGGGCGCAATGAGCAGTTCTTC
15 | TRBD2 | TRBJ2-2 | few | TRBV2 | CASSETSGRPGELFF | TGTGCCAGCAGTGAAACTAGCGGGAGACCCGGGGAGCTGTTTTTT
11 | NA | TRBJ1-4 | few | TRBV20-1 | CSASFREKLFF | TGCAGTGCTAGCTTTCGGGAAAAACTGTTTTTT
16 | NA | TRBJ1-1 | few | TRBV5-5 | CASSLVFTGPQNEAFF | TGTGCCAGCAGCTTGGTTTTTACAGGGCCCCAAAACGAAGCTTTCTTT
16 | TRBD2 | TRBJ2-1 | NA | TRBV30 | CALSHVAAGEGNEQFF | TGTGCCCTGAGCCATGTGGCAGCGGGGGAAGGGAATGAGCAGTTCTTC
14 | NA | TRBJ2-4 | NA | TRBV10-2 | CASSVAVAKNIQYF | TGCGCCAGCAGTGTAGCAGTGGCCAAAAACATTCAGTACTTC
18 | TRBD1 | TRBJ2-4 | few | TRBV20-1 | CSARDERATRQGANIQYF | TGCAGTGCTAGAGATGAAAGGGCGACGAGACAGGGGGCGAACATTCAGTACTTC
12 | NA | TRBJ2-2 | many | TRBV3-1 | CASSQETGELFF | TGTGCCAGCAGCCAGGAGACCGGGGAGCTGTTTTTT
13 | TRBD2 | TRBJ2-7 | many | TRBV20-1 | CSARGLAGVEQYF | TGCAGTGCTAGAGGACTAGCGGGAGTTGAGCAGTACTTC
16 | TRBD1 | TRBJ2-7 | NA | TRBV4-1 | CASSQGGQGGSYEQYF | TGCGCCAGCAGCCAAGGAGGACAGGGTGGCTCCTACGAGCAGTACTTC
13 | NA | TRBJ1-1 | NA | TRBV10-3 | CAIRTEMNTEAFF | TGTGCCATCAGAACAGAAATGAACACTGAAGCTTTCTTT
15 | NA | TRBJ2-1 | NA | TRBV24-1 | CATSDRSFMVNEQFF | TGTGCCACCAGTGACCGTTCATTTATGGTCAATGAGCAGTTCTTC
16 | TRBD1 | TRBJ1-4 | few | TRBV10-1 | CASSEPGGQGNEKLFF | TGCGCCAGCAGTGAGCCGGGGGGACAGGGGAATGAAAAACTGTTTTTT
12 | TRBD1 | TRBJ2-7 | few | TRBV29-1 | CSVEERTGFQYF | TGCAGCGTTGAAGAACGGACAGGGTTCCAGTACTTC
15 | TRBD1 | TRBJ2-1 | NA | TRBV9 | CASSAGQGTNNEQFF | TGTGCCAGCAGCGCCGGACAGGGGACTAATAATGAGCAGTTCTTC
12 | NA | TRBJ2-1 | many | TRBV12-3/TRBV12-4 | CASSRMEDEQFF | TGTGCCAGCAGTCGGATGGAGGATGAGCAGTTCTTC
12 | NA | TRBJ2-1 | many | TRBV7-3 | CASSRSENEQFF | TGTGCCAGCAGCCGCTCCGAGAATGAGCAGTTCTTC
14 | NA | TRBJ2-1 | NA | TRBV7-9 | CALPWGEKGFEQFF | TGTGCCCTCCCGTGGGGGGAGAAGGGCTTTGAGCAGTTCTTC
13 | NA | TRBJ2-7 | few | TRBV6-1 | CASNDYGPYEQYF | TGTGCCAGCAACGACTACGGACCATACGAGCAGTACTTC
14 | NA | TRBJ2-1 | many | TRBV28 | CASSLAGQYNEQFF | TGTGCCAGCAGTTTGGCAGGGCAGTACAATGAGCAGTTCTTC
15 | NA | TRBJ2-7 | many | TRBV20-1 | CSAQQAEARGLEQYF | TGCAGTGCCCAGCAGGCAGAAGCCAGGGGCCTCGAGCAGTACTTC
15 | TRBD2 | TRBJ2-1 | many | TRBV27 | CASSLLAGGLDEQFF | TGTGCCAGCAGTTTACTAGCGGGAGGGCTGGATGAGCAGTTCTTC
15 | NA | TRBJ1-5 | few | TRBV11-2 | CASSLGRWSNQPQHF | TGTGCCAGCAGCTTAGGGAGGTGGAGCAATCAGCCCCAGCATTTT
13 | TRBD1 | TRBJ1-2 | few | TRBV6-1 | CASSRGTVYGYTF | TGTGCCAGCAGTAGGGGGACAGTCTATGGCTACACCTTC
13 | TRBD1 | TRBJ2-7 | many | TRBV24-1 | CATSDPGQYEQYF | TGTGCCACCAGTGACCCGGGACAGTACGAGCAGTACTTC
13 | NA | TRBJ2-5 | NA | TRBV15 | CATSRGDQETQYF | TGTGCCACCAGCAGAGGGGATCAAGAGACCCAGTACTTC
13 | NA | TRBJ2-7 | NA | TRBV4-1 | CASSLRFSYEQYF | TGCGCCAGCAGCCTGAGATTCTCCTACGAGCAGTACTTC
15 | TRBD2 | TRBJ2-1 | many | TRBV5-1 | CASSPGTSGSLGQFF | TGCGCCAGCAGCCCCGGGACTAGCGGGAGCCTAGGGCAGTTCTTC
14 | NA | TRBJ2-5 | few | TRBV4-1 | CASSSSPAMETQYF | TGCGCCAGCAGCTCTTCGCCTGCTATGGAGACCCAGTACTTC
14 | NA | TRBJ1-2 | NA | TRBV25-1 | CASSEGSTGYGYTF | TGTGCCAGCAGTGAAGGCTCTACGGGCTATGGCTACACCTTC
12 | TRBD1 | TRBJ1-2 | many | TRBV11-2 | CASSAGGYGYTF | TGTGCCAGCAGCGCAGGGGGATATGGCTACACCTTC
15 | TRBD1 | TRBJ2-7 | many | TRBV10-3 | CAISDPGQGAYEQYF | TGTGCCATCAGTGACCCGGGACAGGGGGCCTACGAGCAGTACTTC
14 | NA | TRBJ2-7 | NA | TRBV9 | CASSVGGGPYEQYF | TGTGCCAGCAGCGTAGGGGGCGGCCCCTACGAGCAGTACTTC